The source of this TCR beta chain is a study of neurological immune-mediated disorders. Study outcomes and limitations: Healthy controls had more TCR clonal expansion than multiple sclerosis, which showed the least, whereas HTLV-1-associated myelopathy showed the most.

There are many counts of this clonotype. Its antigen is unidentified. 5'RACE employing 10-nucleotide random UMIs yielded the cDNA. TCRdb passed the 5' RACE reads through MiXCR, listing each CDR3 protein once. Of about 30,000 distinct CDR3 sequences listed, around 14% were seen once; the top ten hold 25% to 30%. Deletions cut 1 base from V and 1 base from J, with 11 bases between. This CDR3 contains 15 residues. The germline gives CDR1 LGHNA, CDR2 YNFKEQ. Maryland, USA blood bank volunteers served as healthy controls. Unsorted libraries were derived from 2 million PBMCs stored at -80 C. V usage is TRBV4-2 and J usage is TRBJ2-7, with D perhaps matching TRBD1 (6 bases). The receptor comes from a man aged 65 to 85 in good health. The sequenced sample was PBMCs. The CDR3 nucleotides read TGTGCCAGCAGCCAAGTCAGGGGAAGGTCCTACGAGCAGTACTTC. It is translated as CASSQVRGRSYEQYF.